The entry below describes one TCR beta chain. Its specificity is not known. Primers included in the PCR were 60 Vbeta and 13 Jbeta primers. Assay: immunoSEQ multiplex PCR; the TCRdb copy retains only in-frame clones and omits some. The data show 150,000 to 200,000 clones, over 65% seen once. These data belong to a study of cytomegalovirus exposure and HLA in healthy donors. The germline CDR1 and CDR2 sequences are MDHEN and SYDVKM. Trimming removed 7 bases from V and 4 bases from J, with 23 bases in between. This CDR3 comprises 17 residues. Study-wide results and caveats: Reported results showed that the classifier diagnosed cytomegalovirus status with high specificity and sensitivity. A later analysis linked 16,951 TCR beta sequences to HLA alleles at 0.05 false discovery rate. Analyses of presence and absence presupposed an approximately uniform sequencing depth across donors.

The genes are TRBV28 and TRBJ2-1; tentatively, D is TRBD1 (5 bases). The clonotype originates from a woman in her 40s in good health and CMV-seropositive. Sequenced input: PBMCs. The chain's CDR3 is CASTLPRMSTAYNEQFF. The CDR3 coding sequence is TGTGCCAGCACCCTACCTAGGATGTCGACAGCATACAATGAGCAGTTCTTC.